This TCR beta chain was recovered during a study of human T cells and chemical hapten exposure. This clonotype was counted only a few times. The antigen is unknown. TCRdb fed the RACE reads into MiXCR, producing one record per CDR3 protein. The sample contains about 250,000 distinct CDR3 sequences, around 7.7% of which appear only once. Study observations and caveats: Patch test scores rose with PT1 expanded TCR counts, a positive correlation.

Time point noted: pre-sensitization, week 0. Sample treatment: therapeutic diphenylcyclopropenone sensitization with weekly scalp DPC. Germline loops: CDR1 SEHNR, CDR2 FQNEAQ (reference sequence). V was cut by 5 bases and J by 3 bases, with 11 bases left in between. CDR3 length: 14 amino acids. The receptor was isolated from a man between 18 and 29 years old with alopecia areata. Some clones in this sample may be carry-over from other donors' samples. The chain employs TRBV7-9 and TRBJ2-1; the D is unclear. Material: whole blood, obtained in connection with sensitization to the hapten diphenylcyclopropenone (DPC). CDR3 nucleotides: TGTGCCAGCAGCCCCCCGGCAGACTACAATGAGCAGTTCTTC. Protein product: CASSPPADYNEQFF.